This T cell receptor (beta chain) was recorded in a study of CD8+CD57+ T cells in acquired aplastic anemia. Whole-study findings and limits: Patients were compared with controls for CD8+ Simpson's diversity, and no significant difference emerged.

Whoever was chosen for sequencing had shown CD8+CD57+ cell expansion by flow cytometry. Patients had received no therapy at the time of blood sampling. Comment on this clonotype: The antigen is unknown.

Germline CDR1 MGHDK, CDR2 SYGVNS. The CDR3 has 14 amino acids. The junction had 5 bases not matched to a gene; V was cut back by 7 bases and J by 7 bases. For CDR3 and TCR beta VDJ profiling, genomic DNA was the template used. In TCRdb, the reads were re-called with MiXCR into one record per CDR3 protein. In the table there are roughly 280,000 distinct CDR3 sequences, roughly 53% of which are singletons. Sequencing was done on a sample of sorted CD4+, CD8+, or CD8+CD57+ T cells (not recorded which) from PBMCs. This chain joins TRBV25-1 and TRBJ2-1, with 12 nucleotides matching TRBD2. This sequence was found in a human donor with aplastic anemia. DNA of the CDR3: TGTGCCAGCACCGGACTAGCGGGGTTTAATGAGCAGTTCTTC. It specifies CASTGLAGFNEQFF.